This TCR beta chain was identified during a study of OX40 agonist ivuxolimab in advanced cancers. As for the study in general: Males comprised about 78% of the group, whose mean age was approximately 61 years (range roughly 20 to 90). Three partial responders included one hepatocellular carcinoma patient and two cutaneous melanoma patients.

Autoimmune disease history or systemic immunosuppression led to patient exclusion. TCRdb keeps only in-frame clones here, not all; method: immunoSEQ multiplex PCR. Of roughly 60,000 clones listed, roughly nine tenths are singletons. V was pared by 4 bases and J by 4 bases, with 6 bases of the junction left unmatched. The V gene's germline CDR1 is GTSNPN and CDR2 SVGIG (reference sequence). CDR3 length equals 14 residues. This clonotype was sampled from an adult with an advanced solid tumor such as melanoma, head and neck, liver or kidney cancer. The V call is TRBV30, the J call TRBJ2-7; 11 nucleotides align to TRBD2. Sequencing used CD4+ or CD8+ T cells sorted from blood, obtained in a trial of the OX40 agonist ivuxolimab. As DNA, the CDR3 is TGTGCCTGGACTTCCGGGACTAGCGGTTACGAGCAGTACTTC. It translates to CAWTSGTSGYEQYF.